The 21 T cell receptor beta chains given below trace back to one sample, sequenced in a study of CD8+ T cells in alopecia areata. Once RNA had been extracted, it was reverse transcribed into cDNA to act as the sequencing template. Assay: immunoSEQ multiplex PCR; the TCRdb copy retains only in-frame clones and omits some. Among 25,000 to 35,000 clones, less than 65% were seen once, and the ten largest hold roughly 18%. Sequenced sample: NKG2D-high CD8+ T cells sorted from blood. The source is a human donor with alopecia areata.

This chain connects TRBV6-5 to TRBJ2-7; D ambiguous. The germline gives CDR1 MNHEY, CDR2 SVGAGI. CDR3 size: 13 residues. V lost 2 bases to trimming and J lost 5 bases, with 10 bases between them. The CDR3 sequence is CASSYSSIHEQYF. CDR3 bases: TGTGCCAGCAGTTACAGTTCCATTCACGAGCAGTACTTC.

The V call is TRBV7-9, the J call TRBJ1-2; D not certain. The CDR3 has 15 amino acids. Trimming pared 6 bases from V and 6 bases from J, leaving 20 bases between. CDR1 and CDR2 from the germline V gene are SEHNR and FQNEAQ (reference sequence). The CDR3 DNA is TGTGCCAGCAGTTCCGCCCGGCGGGGTTTGGATGGCTACACCTTC. Translated: CASSSARRGLDGYTF.

V usage is TRBV27 and J usage is TRBJ2-7, with D unresolved. This CDR3 spans 13 amino acids. CDR1 MNHEY and CDR2 SMNVEV come from the germline V gene (reference sequence). Deletions cut 5 bases from V and 0 bases from J, with 8 bases between. The CDR3 loop is CASSRSYSYEQYF. The DNA for the CDR3 is TGTGCCAGCAGTCGATCGTACTCCTACGAGCAGTACTTC.

The gene calls are TRBV4-1 and TRBJ1-1; TRBD1 matches 7 bases. This CDR3 has 15 residues. CDR1 is MGHRA, CDR2 YSYEKL, per germline. The junction had 4 bases not matched to a gene; V was cut back by 0 bases and J by 3 bases. In DNA, the CDR3 is TGCGCCAGCAGCCAAGAGGATGACAGGGACACTGAAGCTTTCTTT. Protein: CASSQEDDRDTEAFF.

This chain joins TRBV7-9 and TRBJ2-3, with D unresolved. The V and J ends lost 1 base and 4 bases respectively, with 9 bases between them. CDR3 length: 14 amino acids. The germline V gene has CDR1 SEHNR and CDR2 FQNEAQ (reference sequence). The CDR3 DNA sequence: TGTGCCAGCAGCTTAGAGGCGGCGGCAGATACGCAGTATTTT. It translates to CASSLEAAADTQYF.

V usage is TRBV4-1 and J usage is TRBJ2-7, with D perhaps TRBD1 (5 bases). This CDR3 is 15 amino acids long. With 1 base removed from V and 3 bases from J, the gap between germline ends came to 13 bases. Germline CDR1 MGHRA, CDR2 YSYEKL. The DNA of the CDR3 is TGCGCCAGCAGCCAAGTGACAGATGGCTTCTACGAGCAGTACTTC. Its translation is CASSQVTDGFYEQYF.

The genes are TRBV7-2 and TRBJ2-5; 8 bases are shared with TRBD1. The trim removed 5 bases at V and 0 bases at J, leaving 14 bases unmatched. Germline CDR1 is SGHTA and CDR2 is FQGNSA. The CDR3 length is 18 residues. The CDR3 loop is CASSAGWQGALYQETQYF. The CDR3 nucleotides are TGTGCCAGCAGCGCGGGATGGCAGGGGGCCCTGTACCAAGAGACCCAGTACTTC. Filled out from reference TRBV7-2 and TRBJ2-5, the complete variable domain reads GAGVSQSPSNKVTEKGKDVELRCDPISGHTALYWYRQSLGQGLEFLIYFQGNSAPDKSGLPSDRFSAERTGGSVSTLTIQRTQQEDSAVYLCASSAGWQGALYQETQYFGPGTRLLVL.

The chain links TRBV19 to TRBJ2-1, with D possibly matching TRBD1 (5 bases). Germline V gives CDR1 LNHDA, CDR2 SQIVND (reference sequence). V was trimmed by 11 bases and J by 4 bases, leaving 15 bases between them. The CDR3 is 13 residues long. CDR3 nucleotide sequence: TGTGCCGGCTCGATGACAGTTTACAATGAGCAGTTCTTC. It codes for CAGSMTVYNEQFF.

This clone appeared a few times. The V and J genes are TRBV23-1 and TRBJ2-1; perhaps TRBD1 as D (5 bases). TRBV23-1 is classed as an ORF, of uncertain function. CDR3 length: 16 residues. Trimming pared 3 bases from V and 2 bases from J, leaving 14 bases between. In DNA form, the CDR3 reads TGCGCCAGCAGTCACACGGACATTAGTACCTACAATGAGCAGTTCTTC. Translating gives CASSHTDISTYNEQFF.

This rearrangement joins TRBV27 to TRBJ1-2, with D tentatively TRBD1 (5 bases). CDR1 is MNHEY, CDR2 SMNVEV, per germline (reference sequence). The CDR3 runs 14 residues. Trimming shortened V by 3 bases and J by 6 bases, and 14 bases separated the two germline ends. CDR3 in amino acids: CASSFDGGLNGYTF. In DNA form, the CDR3 reads TGTGCCAGCAGTTTCGATGGGGGTCTAAATGGCTACACCTTC.

The chain links TRBV29-1 to TRBJ2-7; D is possibly TRBD1 (6 bases). This CDR3 is 15 amino acids long. CDR1 SQVTM and CDR2 ANQGSEA come from the germline V gene. Deletions cut 4 bases from V and 4 bases from J, with 20 bases between. CDR3 sequence: CSVAPRQAGGYEQYF. CDR3 nucleotides: TGCAGCGTTGCCCCCCGACAGGCCGGTGGTTACGAGCAGTACTTC.

The chain is built from TRBV29-1 and TRBJ2-3, with D tentatively TRBD2 (6 bases). This CDR3 contains 15 residues. Germline CDR1 reads SQVTM; CDR2 reads ANQGSEA. The V gene lost 1 base and the J gene lost 5 bases, with 16 bases spanning the gap. The CDR3 sequence is CSVEASLTGVDTQYF. As DNA, the CDR3 is TGCAGCGTTGAAGCCTCTTTGACGGGAGTAGATACGCAGTATTTT.

This rearrangement joins TRBV5-1 to TRBJ2-7; 9 bases line up with TRBD1. This CDR3 is built from 15 residues. Germline V lookup: CDR1 SGHRS, CDR2 YFSETQ. V lost 6 bases and J lost 0; bases outside the gene matches: 7. CDR3 in amino acids: CASTGDRALSYEQYF. In DNA form, the CDR3 reads TGCGCCAGCACCGGGGACAGGGCCCTCTCCTACGAGCAGTACTTC. Full variable domain (rest looked up from reference TRBV5-1 and TRBJ2-7): KAGVTQTPRYLIKTRGQQVTLSCSPISGHRSVSWYQQTPGQGLQFLFEYFSETQRNKGNFPGRFSGRQFSNSRSEMNVSTLELGDSALYLCASTGDRALSYEQYFGPGTRLTVT.

This clone was observed a handful of times. The V and J genes are TRBV5-1 and TRBJ2-2; 11 bases map to TRBD1. From germline, CDR1 is SGHRS and CDR2 YFSETQ. The CDR3 extends over 17 amino acids. Losses at the gene ends were 4 bases for V and 4 bases for J; bases not matched to a gene: 9. The CDR3: CASSLGQGADTTGELFF. The CDR3 bases are TGCGCCAGCAGCCTAGGACAGGGGGCCGACACCACCGGGGAGCTGTTTTTT.

The J gene is TRBJ2-2, the V gene TRBV25-1; 11 positions agree with TRBD2. From germline, CDR1 is MGHDK and CDR2 SYGVNS. CDR3 length: 17 amino acids. V shed 3 bases, J shed 6 bases, and the junction held 9 bases outside the gene matches. CDR3 sequence: CASSDLFSGGAPGELFF. The CDR3 DNA sequence: TGTGCCAGCAGTGACCTTTTTAGCGGGGGGGCCCCCGGGGAGCTGTTTTTT.

This clone was counted only a few times. V usage is TRBV28 and J usage is TRBJ2-7; 8 positions match TRBD2. With 8 bases clipped from V and 6 bases from J, the junction kept 12 bases outside the gene matches. Germline CDR1 is MDHEN and CDR2 is SYDVKM. CDR3 size: 14 residues. CDR3 DNA sequence: TGTGCCAGCCGACTCCCGGGAGGGGGGGTCGAGCAGTACTTC. It codes for CASRLPGGGVEQYF.

V gene TRBV2 combines with J gene TRBJ1-1; a weak D match, TRBD1 (6 bases). Germline-derived CDR1 and CDR2 are SNHLY and FYNNEI. The CDR3 extends over 17 amino acids. V was clipped by 2 bases and J by 5 bases, with 21 bases between them. CDR3: CASSEFKGQPSGTEAFF. The CDR3 DNA reads TGTGCCAGCAGTGAATTTAAAGGACAGCCCAGTGGAACTGAAGCTTTCTTT.

This clone was seen a few times. The chain recombines TRBV5-6 with TRBJ1-1; D unclear. Germline V gene lookup returns CDR1 SGHDT and CDR2 YYEEEE. V was clipped by 4 bases and J by 1 base, with 17 bases between them. CDR3 length equals 16 residues. The CDR3 sequence: CASSLRIVTENTEAFF. In nucleotides, the CDR3 is TGTGCCAGCAGCCTTAGGATAGTAACAGAGAACACTGAAGCTTTCTTT.

Sample share makes this clone medium-sized. The chain couples TRBV28 to TRBJ2-2; no firm D call. This CDR3 spans 14 amino acids. Trimming took off 2 bases at V and 3 bases at J, with 7 bases between the two ends. Germline V gene lookup returns CDR1 MDHEN and CDR2 SYDVKM. The CDR3 protein is CASSLQVDTGELFF. For the CDR3, the DNA is TGTGCCAGCAGTTTACAGGTGGACACCGGGGAGCTGTTTTTT.

The chain joins TRBV6-6 to TRBJ2-3; 7 nucleotides match TRBD2. The CDR3 runs to 15 residues. V lost 4 bases and J lost 0; bases outside the gene matches: 4. Looked up from germline, CDR1 is MNHNY and CDR2 is SVGAGI (reference sequence). The CDR3 DNA follows: TGTGCCAGCAGTTTGGGGGGGTCTAGCACAGATACGCAGTATTTT. Translating gives CASSLGGSSTDTQYF.

The chain combines TRBV5-4 with TRBJ2-5; 11 nucleotides line up with TRBD2. Germline V CDR1 and CDR2: SGHNT, YYREEE (reference sequence). V lost 0 bases and J lost 5; bases outside the gene matches: 9. There are 17 residues in the CDR3. The DNA for the CDR3 is TGTGCCAGCAGCTTGGGTCCCCTAGCGGGAGGATATGAGACCCAGTACTTC. It translates to CASSLGPLAGGYETQYF. The full variable domain, its missing parts supplied by reference TRBV5-4 and TRBJ2-5, is ETGVTQSPTHLIKTRGQQVTLRCSSQSGHNTVSWYQQALGQGPQFIFQYYREEENGRGNFPPRFSGLQFPNYSSELNVNALELDDSALYLCASSLGPLAGGYETQYFGPGTRLLVL.